Listed here are 11 T cell receptor beta chains from one sample, sequenced in a study of blood T cell repertoires in COVID-19. Assay: immunoSEQ multiplex PCR; the TCRdb copy retains only in-frame clones and omits some. Altogether about 160,000 clones are present, 85% being singletons, with the ten largest covering 3% to 3.5%. Sequenced: peripheral blood. These receptors were obtained from a human donor with acute or convalescent COVID-19. The donor label of this sample is uncertain.

This chain connects TRBV24-1 to TRBJ2-5, with no clear D. CDR1 and CDR2 (germline): KGHDR, SFDVKD. V lost 5 bases and J 5 bases, leaving 8 bases between the germline ends. The CDR3 sequence is 12 residues long. The CDR3 here is CATSGSSETQYF. The DNA for the CDR3 is TGTGCCACCAGTGGTTCCAGTGAGACCCAGTACTTC.

V is TRBV6-6 and J is TRBJ1-5; 9 positions agree with TRBD1. In germline, CDR1 is MNHNY, CDR2 SVGAGI (reference sequence). V shed 6 bases and J 5 bases; nucleotides not matched to a gene: 11. CDR3 length equals 16 residues. The CDR3 region has the DNA TGTGCCAGCAGCCAAATGGGGACAGGGATGTATCAGCCCCAGCATTTT. This codes for CASSQMGTGMYQPQHF.

In its sample, this clone was seen once. The rearrangement uses TRBV5-4 and TRBJ2-4, with 7 bases identical to TRBD1. In germline, CDR1 is SGHNT, CDR2 YYREEE (reference sequence). This CDR3 has 16 amino acids. Trimming took 4 bases from V and 6 from J; bases not matched to a gene: 13. The CDR3 DNA reads TGTGCCAGCAGCCCCCAGCGTGGGACAGCAGGAAACATTCAGTACTTC. It encodes CASSPQRGTAGNIQYF.

The V call is TRBV25-1, the J call TRBJ2-2, with 7 bases identical to TRBD2. This CDR3 region has 15 residues. V shed 3 bases, J shed 0 bases, and the junction held 1 base outside the gene matches. The germline CDR1 and CDR2 sequences are MGHDK and SYGVNS. CDR3 residues: CASSDGRANTGELFF. DNA for the CDR3: TGTGCCAGCAGTGATGGGAGGGCGAACACCGGGGAGCTGTTTTTT.

This clone has more than one count but fewer than ten. V gene TRBV5-1 combines with J gene TRBJ2-1, with 7 bases identical to TRBD2. From germline, CDR1 is SGHRS and CDR2 YFSETQ. The CDR3 is 15 amino acids. V gave up 0 bases and J gave up 7 bases; unmatched junction bases: 7. CDR3 DNA sequence: TGCGCCAGCAGCTTGGTGGCTAGCGGAGGGAATGAGCAGTTCTTC. Amino acid sequence: CASSLVASGGNEQFF.

The table lists this clone with a few counts. The chain uses TRBV7-2 and TRBJ2-1; 8 bases agree with TRBD1. Trimming cost V 2 bases and J 4 bases; bases outside gene matches: 4. The CDR3 loop spans 15 amino acids. In germline, CDR1 is SGHTA, CDR2 FQGNSA. Here the CDR3 DNA reads TGTGCCAGCAGCTTAACCGGGACAGGATACAATGAGCAGTTCTTC. Its protein product is CASSLTGTGYNEQFF.

This chain joins TRBV7-2 and TRBJ2-2, with 8 positions matching TRBD2. J lost 4 bases, V lost 2 bases, and 9 bases had no gene match. The CDR3 runs 17 residues. Germline-derived CDR1 and CDR2 are SGHTA and FQGNSA. The DNA of the CDR3 is TGTGCCAGCAGCTTAACGTACGCCGGGGGGGGCACCGGGGAGCTGTTTTTT. Its translation: CASSLTYAGGGTGELFF.

In this sample, this clone turned up a few times. This chain uses TRBV25-1 with TRBJ2-7; the match to TRBD1 covers 9 bases. CDR3 length: 15 residues. Germline trimming cut 2 bases from V and 2 bases from J; bases unmatched to any gene: 4. Looked up from germline, CDR1 is MGHDK and CDR2 is SYGVNS. The chain's CDR3 is CASSERGQGTYEQYF. CDR3 bases: TGTGCCAGCAGTGAAAGGGGACAGGGTACCTACGAGCAGTACTTC.

The chain joins TRBV4-1 to TRBJ1-5, with D unclear. The CDR3 loop spans 15 amino acids. The V end lost 2 bases, the J end lost 0 bases, and 8 bases lay between the germline ends. Germline V CDR1 and CDR2: MGHRA, YSYEKL. CDR3 in DNA: TGCGCCAGCAGCCAATTTTCTTATAGCAATCAGCCCCAGCATTTT. This codes for CASSQFSYSNQPQHF.

The chain has TRBV6-5 and TRBJ1-6; a weak D match, TRBD1 (5 bases). The CDR3 consists of 15 residues. Trimming took 2 bases from V and 4 from J, leaving 9 bases between them. Germline V CDR1 and CDR2: MNHEY, SVGAGI. CDR3: CASSYPTEYNSPLHF. Here the CDR3 DNA reads TGTGCCAGCAGTTACCCGACAGAGTATAATTCACCCCTCCACTTT.

This chain joins TRBV11-2 and TRBJ2-1, with 10 positions matching TRBD2. Trimming at V came to 6 bases and at J to 4 bases, leaving 6 bases not matched to a gene. The CDR3 spans 15 residues. CDR1 and CDR2 (germline): SGHAT, FQNNGV. The CDR3 loop is CASRIAGGAYNEQFF. As DNA, the CDR3 is TGTGCCAGCAGGATAGCGGGGGGTGCTTACAATGAGCAGTTCTTC.